Below are 6 T cell receptor beta chains sequenced from a single sample in a study of CD8+CD57+ T cells in acquired aplastic anemia. TCR beta VDJ and CDR3 profiling used genomic DNA as template. TCRdb called the reads again in MiXCR, with one record for every CDR3 protein. The repertoire holds 400,000 to 500,000 distinct CDR3 sequences, with 55% to 70% as singletons. The sample comprised sorted CD4+, CD8+, or CD8+CD57+ T cells (not recorded which) from PBMCs. The receptors were gathered from a human donor in good health, serving as a control.

On this clonotype: Since the CDR3 does not end with the conserved phenylalanine or tryptophan, this likely comes from a read error. The chain has TRBV2 and TRBJ2-2, with TRBD1 identical over 9 bases. Germline CDR1 and CDR2: SNHLY and FYNNEI. Germline trimming cut 6 bases from V and 6 bases from J; bases unmatched to any gene: 5. The CDR3 has 14 amino acids. CDR3 amino acids: CASRQGASAGELFY. CDR3 in DNA: TGTGCCAGCAGACAGGGGGCCTCCGCCGGGGAGCTGTTTTAT.

On this clonotype: At one boundary the junction diverges from the germline segment, which might be a read error. This chain links TRBV7-9 with TRBJ2-5; D may match TRBD1 or TRBD2 (5 bases each). The CDR3 has 14 amino acids. Germline V CDR1 and CDR2: SEHNR, FQNEAQ (reference sequence). CDR3: CASSLLVWGSTDTF. As DNA, the CDR3 is TGTGCCAGCAGCTTATTAGTGTGGGGGAGCACAGATACGTTC.

The chain couples TRBV5-8 to TRBJ1-6; D ambiguous. CDR1 SGHTS and CDR2 YDEGEE come from the germline V gene. V lost 5 bases and J lost 10, with 16 bases in between. The CDR3 sequence is 14 residues long. DNA of the CDR3: TGTGCCAGCAGTCTCGTGTCCAGTCACTCACCCCTCCACTTT. It codes for CASSLVSSHSPLHF.

The gene calls are TRBV5-6 and TRBJ2-7; 10 nucleotides match TRBD2. The CDR3 is made up of 15 amino acids. The germline gives CDR1 SGHDT, CDR2 YYEEEE. Losses at the gene ends were 5 bases for V and 6 bases for J; bases not matched to a gene: 11. The CDR3 DNA is TGTGCCAGCAGTGGACTGGGGCTAGCGGGGGCCGAGCAGTACTTC. Translated: CASSGLGLAGAEQYF.

This clonotype has just one count. The junction shows a germline mismatch at one end, possibly a read error. The CDR3 region has the DNA TGTGCCATCAGCGAAGACGGTGAGAGCACTGAAGCTTACTTT. This encodes CAISEDGESTEAYF. V usage is TRBV10-3 and J usage is TRBJ1-1; D is ambiguous. CDR3 length: 14 amino acids. Germline CDR1 and CDR2: ENHRY and SYGVKD.

The V gene is TRBV7-9, the J gene TRBJ2-2; D is possibly TRBD2 (5 bases). The length of the CDR3 is 15 residues. Germline V gene data show CDR1 as SEHNR and CDR2 as FQNEAQ (reference sequence). The V end was cut by 7 bases, the J end by 14 bases, with 26 bases between. CDR3 coding DNA: TGTGCCAGCAATCTATCGGAGGCCCCCACCTCGGGCCTGTTTTTT. Translation gives CASNLSEAPTSGLFF.